Listed below are T cell receptor beta chains from one sample, sequenced in a study of cytomegalovirus exposure and HLA in healthy donors. Method: immunoSEQ multiplex PCR; TCRdb's copy keeps in-frame clones and lacks some. The sample includes about 140,000 clones, almost 85% seen only once; the top ten take 25% to 30%. Material: PBMCs. Every receptor here comes from a man in his thirties or forties in good health and CMV-seropositive. CDR3s include the opening cysteine and the closing phenylalanine or tryptophan. Each record gives: V gene, J gene, D gene, clone size, CDR3 DNA, CDR3 protein. D genes are given only for firm matches. Not every row has a clone size; where given, it reads once, few, many or a size class.

>TRBV19|TRBJ2-2|NA|NA
TGTGCCAGTAATACACGGAACACCGGGGAGCTGTTTTTT
CASNTRNTGELFF
>TRBV14|TRBJ2-7|NA|NA
TGTGCCAGCAGCCAAGGACTCCTCTCCTACTACGAGCAGTACTTC
CASSQGLLSYYEQYF
>TRBV30|TRBJ1-4|TRBD1|NA
TGTGCCTGGGGGACAGGCAGTAGCGGAAATGAAAAACTGTTTTTT
CAWGTGSSGNEKLFF
>TRBV10-1|TRBJ2-7|NA|NA
TGCGCCAGCAGTGGTAGAAGCTCCTACGAGCAGTACTTC
CASSGRSSYEQYF
>TRBV25-1|TRBJ2-5|NA|NA
TGTGCCAGCAGTGAAGGGGGCGCGGGCGAGACCCAGTACTTC
CASSEGGAGETQYF
>TRBV19|TRBJ2-1|TRBD1|NA
TGTGCCAGTAGTATCCACGGGACAGGGGTCACTGAGCAGTTCTTC
CASSIHGTGVTEQFF
>TRBV7-9|TRBJ2-7|NA|NA
TGTGCCAGCAGCCCCCGCGACAGCAGCTCCTACGAGCAGTACTTC
CASSPRDSSSYEQYF
>TRBV7-2|TRBJ1-5|TRBD1|NA
TGTGCCAGCAGCTTAACAGGGGGCGGGAATCAGCCCCAGCATTTT
CASSLTGGGNQPQHF
>TRBV5-1|TRBJ2-1|TRBD2|NA
TGCGCCAGCAGCGCTTTAGCGGGAGGCCCTCCGAGTGAGCAGTTCTTC
CASSALAGGPPSEQFF
>TRBV11-2|TRBJ1-6|NA|NA
TGTGCCAGCAGCGAGGCCGGGACTCCCCTAACCCTCCACTTT
CASSEAGTPLTLHF
>TRBV30|TRBJ2-1|NA|NA
TGTGCCTGGAGGAGGCTGGCCCTTCGAGAGCAGTTCTTC
CAWRRLALREQFF
>TRBV5-1|TRBJ2-1|NA|NA
TGCGCCAGCAGCTTCTGGAGAGGTGAGCAGTTCTTC
CASSFWRGEQFF
>TRBV19|TRBJ2-5|NA|NA
TGTGCCAGTAGTGACAGACGCCAAGAGACCCAGTACTTC
CASSDRRQETQYF
>TRBV1|TRBJ2-6|NA|NA
TGCACCAGCAGCCTCTTGGGGGCCAACGTCCTGACTTTC
CTSSLLGANVLTF
>TRBV5-1|TRBJ2-7|TRBD1|once
TGCGCCAGCAGCTTGCGGCCCGGACAGGTCTCCTACGAGCAGTACTTC
CASSLRPGQVSYEQYF
>TRBV7-2|TRBJ1-2|TRBD1|NA
TGTGCCAGCAGCCTCGACAGGGAGGATGGCTACACCTTC
CASSLDREDGYTF
>TRBV27|TRBJ2-1|NA|NA
TGTGCCAGCAGTTTATGGGCTAGCAGTAATGAGCAGTTCTTC
CASSLWASSNEQFF
>TRBV5-1|TRBJ1-1|TRBD1|NA
TGCGCCAGCACTGTCACCCCGGGACAGGGGAACACTGAAGCTTTCTTT
CASTVTPGQGNTEAFF
>TRBV5-3|TRBJ1-2|TRBD1|few
TGTGCCAGAAGCTTGGAGGACAGGCGCTATGGCTACACCTTC
CARSLEDRRYGYTF
>TRBV10-3|TRBJ1-1|TRBD1|NA
TGTGCCATCAGTGAGTCGACAGGGAAGGCCACTGAAGCTTTCTTT
CAISESTGKATEAFF
>TRBV30|TRBJ2-7|TRBD2|NA
TGTGCCTGGACTAGCGGGGACTCCTACGAGCAGTACTTC
CAWTSGDSYEQYF
>TRBV29-1|TRBJ2-5|NA|NA
TGCAGCGTTGGCGATTGGACCCAGTACTTC
CSVGDWTQYF
>TRBV27|TRBJ2-5|TRBD1|NA
TGTGCCGCTTGGGGGACAGGGTTAGATGAGACCCAGTACTTC
CAAWGTGLDETQYF
>TRBV9|TRBJ2-3|NA|NA
TGTGCCAGCAGCGTAGGGTCTGAGGATACGCAGTATTTT
CASSVGSEDTQYF
>TRBV9|TRBJ2-3|TRBD2|NA
TGTGCCAGCAGCCGTCTCGGGGGGGCGAGCACAGATACGCAGTATTTT
CASSRLGGASTDTQYF
>TRBV19|TRBJ1-1|NA|once
TGTGCCAGTAGTACCTGGAGCGCGGACACTGAAGCTTTCTTT
CASSTWSADTEAFF
>TRBV25-1|TRBJ2-2|TRBD2|NA
TGTGCCAGCAGTGAATCGGGCGGGGGGCCTTACACCGGGGAGCTGTTTTTT
CASSESGGGPYTGELFF
>TRBV29-1|TRBJ2-3|NA|NA
TGCAGCGCGGGAGCGGGTAGCACAGATACGCAGTATTTT
CSAGAGSTDTQYF
>TRBV5-1|TRBJ1-4|TRBD1|NA
TGCGCCAGCCGCTCAGAGGGACAGGGCGCTGAAAAACTGTTTTTT
CASRSEGQGAEKLFF
>TRBV5-1|TRBJ1-2|NA|NA
TGCGCCAGCAGCTTAAAACAGGGTCCTGGGGGCTACACCTTC
CASSLKQGPGGYTF
>TRBV5-1|TRBJ1-1|NA|NA
TGCGCCAGCAGCTCCGATGGGAGTGGTGGCACTGAAGCTTTCTTT
CASSSDGSGGTEAFF
>TRBV5-5|TRBJ2-2|TRBD1|NA
TGTGCCAGCAGCTCGAGACAGGGGGCGATCGGGGAGCTGTTTTTT
CASSSRQGAIGELFF
>TRBV5-1|TRBJ1-1|NA|once
TGCGCCAGCAGTTTCGACAGCACCCGGGGGGCTTTCTTT
CASSFDSTRGAFF
>TRBV4-2|TRBJ1-2|NA|NA
TGTGCCAGCAGCCAACCCGGGACTAATGGGAATAGGGATGGCTACACCTTC
CASSQPGTNGNRDGYTF
>TRBV4-3|TRBJ2-4|NA|NA
TGCGCCAGCAGCCAAGGACTACTGTTAGCCAAAAACATTCAGTACTTC
CASSQGLLLAKNIQYF
>TRBV11-2|TRBJ1-2|TRBD1|NA
TGTGCCAGCAGCTTTCCCGGCCTTGCACGGACAGGCCATAACTATGGCTACACCTTC
CASSFPGLARTGHNYGYTF
>TRBV6-4|TRBJ1-5|NA|NA
TGTGCCAGCAGTGACTCAGAGGCCCTAGACTTCCAGCCCCAGCATTTT
CASSDSEALDFQPQHF
>TRBV18|TRBJ1-3|NA|once
TGTGCCAGCTCACCACCCAGTGTATCTGGAAACACCATATATTTT
CASSPPSVSGNTIYF
>TRBV18|TRBJ2-6|NA|NA
TGTGCCAGCTCACCCGGCTCTGGGGCCAACGTCCTGACTTTC
CASSPGSGANVLTF
>TRBV29-1|TRBJ1-2|TRBD1|NA
TGCAGCGTTGAAGATCGGGGGACAGGGGCTTATGGCTACACCTTC
CSVEDRGTGAYGYTF
>TRBV27|TRBJ1-2|TRBD1|NA
TGTGCCAGCAAGACAGGGATTCACTATGGCTACACCTTC
CASKTGIHYGYTF
>TRBV6-1|TRBJ2-3|TRBD2|NA
TGTGCCAGCACCAAGCGGGGAACAGATACGCAGTATTTT
CASTKRGTDTQYF
>TRBV7-9|TRBJ2-5|TRBD2|NA
TGTGCCAGCAGCCCTACGGGGACTAGCGGAGGGAGAGAGACCCAGTACTTC
CASSPTGTSGGRETQYF
>TRBV11-2|TRBJ2-1|NA|NA
TGTGCCAGCAGCTCGAACTTCGGAGGCTCCTACAATGAGCAGTTCTTC
CASSSNFGGSYNEQFF
>TRBV29-1|TRBJ2-5|NA|NA
TGCAGCGTTGAGTCAGGCCAAGAGACCCAGTACTTC
CSVESGQETQYF
>TRBV2|TRBJ1-1|NA|NA
TGTGCCAGCTATGGGGCAGGCCTTAACACTGAAGCTTTCTTT
CASYGAGLNTEAFF
>TRBV18|TRBJ2-7|TRBD1|NA
TGTGCCAGCTCTCCGGGACAGGGGGTATACGAGCAGTACTTC
CASSPGQGVYEQYF
>TRBV7-2|TRBJ2-2|TRBD1|NA
TGTGCCAGCAGCCCCCACCACCGGACAGGGGGCAAGGGGACCGGGGAGCTGTTTTTT
CASSPHHRTGGKGTGELFF
>TRBV11-2|TRBJ2-3|TRBD2|NA
TGTGCCAGCAGCTTAGGACTAGCGGGGGCTAGCACAGATACGCAGTATTTT
CASSLGLAGASTDTQYF
>TRBV5-1|TRBJ2-2|TRBD1|NA
TGCGCCAGCAGCACCGGACAGGGGCAGAACACCGGGGAGCTGTTTTTT
CASSTGQGQNTGELFF
>TRBV5-5|TRBJ2-7|NA|NA
TGTGCCAGCAGCTTAGGGGGCGAGCAGTACTTC
CASSLGGEQYF
>TRBV18|TRBJ2-1|NA|NA
TGTGCCAGCTCACCTTTATCGGGAAGTGAGCAGTTCTTC
CASSPLSGSEQFF
>TRBV15|TRBJ2-3|NA|NA
TGTGCCACCAGCAGAGCTGACAGTTACACAGATACGCAGTATTTT
CATSRADSYTDTQYF
>TRBV15|TRBJ2-7|TRBD2|few
TGTGCCACCAGCAGAGATGGGGGAAGGCTAGCGGATTTAACGGACGAGCAGTACTTC
CATSRDGGRLADLTDEQYF
>TRBV19|TRBJ2-7|NA|NA
TGTGCCAGTAGCTCCGGGGATCCCAATTCCTACGAGCAGTACTTC
CASSSGDPNSYEQYF
>TRBV7-2|TRBJ2-5|TRBD1|NA
TGTGCCAGCAGCTTGGGGGGGGACAGGGTGCAAGAGACCCAGTACTTC
CASSLGGDRVQETQYF
>TRBV2|TRBJ1-5|TRBD1|NA
TGTGCCAGCAGTGGACAGGGGCTTAATCAGCCCCAGCATTTT
CASSGQGLNQPQHF
>TRBV4-2|TRBJ2-1|NA|few
TGTGCCAGCAGCCCGACTAACTACAATGAGCAGTTCTTC
CASSPTNYNEQFF